This TCR beta chain was identified in a study of cytomegalovirus exposure and HLA in healthy donors. Study observations and caveats: It is likely that the observed cluster of highly shared sequence variants was a sequencing artifact.

With regard to this clone: What it binds is not known.

The PCR contained 60 Vbeta and 13 Jbeta primers. Libraries were prepared by immunoSEQ multiplex PCR; TCRdb keeps only in-frame clonotypes and omits some of them. The table has approximately 140,000 clones, less than 85% seen once; the top ten hold about 6.7%. V was clipped by 3 bases and J by 5 bases; unmatched bases: 7. Per germline, CDR1 LNHNV and CDR2 YYDKDF (reference sequence). The CDR3 extends over 15 amino acids. The sequenced sample was PBMCs. This receptor was obtained from a man aged 45-65 years in good health and CMV-seropositive. The chain recombines TRBV15 with TRBJ2-5, with TRBD1 matching over 9 bases. For the CDR3, the DNA is TGTGCCACCAGCAGCCGGGACAGGGCGGGGGAGACCCAGTACTTC. Its translation: CATSSRDRAGETQYF.